This TCR beta chain was recovered during a study of blood T cell repertoires in COVID-19. CDR1 is SGHAT, CDR2 FQNNGV, per germline. Trimming pared 5 bases from V and 0 bases from J, leaving 13 bases between. CDR3 length equals 15 residues. Assay used: immunoSEQ multiplex PCR; TCRdb lists only in-frame clones, some missing. The table shows approximately 60,000 clones, with about nine tenths occurring only once. This clonotype originated in a man aged 45 to 65 with active COVID-19. The gene calls are TRBV11-2 and TRBJ2-5, with D possibly being TRBD2 (6 bases). The specimen sequenced was peripheral blood. The DNA for the CDR3 is TGTGCCAGCAGCCAACGGAGGGAACACCAAGAGACCCAGTACTTC. This translates into CASSQRREHQETQYF.